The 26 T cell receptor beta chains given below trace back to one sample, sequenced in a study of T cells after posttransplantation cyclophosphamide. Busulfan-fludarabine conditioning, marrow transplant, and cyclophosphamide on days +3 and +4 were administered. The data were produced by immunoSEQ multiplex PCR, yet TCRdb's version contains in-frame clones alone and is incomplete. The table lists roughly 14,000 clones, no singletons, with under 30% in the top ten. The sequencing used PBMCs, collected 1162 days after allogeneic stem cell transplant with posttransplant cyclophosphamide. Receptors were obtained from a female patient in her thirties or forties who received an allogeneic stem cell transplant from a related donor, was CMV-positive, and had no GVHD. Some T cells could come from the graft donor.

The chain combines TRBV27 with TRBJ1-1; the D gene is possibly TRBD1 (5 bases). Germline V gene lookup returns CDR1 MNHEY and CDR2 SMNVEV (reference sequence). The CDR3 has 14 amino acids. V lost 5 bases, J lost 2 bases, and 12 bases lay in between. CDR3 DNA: TGTGCCAGCAGTAAAGGCGGGGCTAACACTGAAGCTTTCTTT. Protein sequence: CASSKGGANTEAFF.

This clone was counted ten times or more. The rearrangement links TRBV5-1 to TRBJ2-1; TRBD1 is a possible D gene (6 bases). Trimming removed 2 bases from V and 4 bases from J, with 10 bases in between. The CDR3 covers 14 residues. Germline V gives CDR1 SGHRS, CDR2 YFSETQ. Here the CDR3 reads CASSLADSYNEQFF. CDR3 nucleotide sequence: TGCGCCAGCAGCTTAGCGGACAGTTACAATGAGCAGTTCTTC.

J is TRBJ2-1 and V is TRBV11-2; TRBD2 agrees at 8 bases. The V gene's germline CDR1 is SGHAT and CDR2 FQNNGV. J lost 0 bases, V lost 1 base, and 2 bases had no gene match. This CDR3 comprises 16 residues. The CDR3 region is CASSLGRGVSYNEQFF. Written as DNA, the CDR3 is TGTGCCAGCAGCTTAGGGCGGGGGGTCTCCTACAATGAGCAGTTCTTC. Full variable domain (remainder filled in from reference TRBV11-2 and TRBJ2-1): EAGVAQSPRYKIIEKRQSVAFWCNPISGHATLYWYQQILGQGPKLLIQFQNNGVVDDSQLPKDRFSAERLKGVDSTLKIQPAKLEDSAVYLCASSLGRGVSYNEQFFGPGTRLTVL.

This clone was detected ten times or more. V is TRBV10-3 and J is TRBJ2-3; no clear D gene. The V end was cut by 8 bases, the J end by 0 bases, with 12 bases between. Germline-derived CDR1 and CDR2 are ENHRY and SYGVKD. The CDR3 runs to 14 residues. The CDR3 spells CAIGLSVSTDTQYF. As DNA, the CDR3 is TGTGCCATCGGCCTAAGCGTGAGCACAGATACGCAGTATTTT.

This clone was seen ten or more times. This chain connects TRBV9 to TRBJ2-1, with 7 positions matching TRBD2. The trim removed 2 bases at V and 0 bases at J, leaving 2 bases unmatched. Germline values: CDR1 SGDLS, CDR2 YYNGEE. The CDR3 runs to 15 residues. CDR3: CASSVRGDSYNEQFF. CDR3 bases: TGTGCCAGCAGCGTTCGGGGGGACTCCTACAATGAGCAGTTCTTC.

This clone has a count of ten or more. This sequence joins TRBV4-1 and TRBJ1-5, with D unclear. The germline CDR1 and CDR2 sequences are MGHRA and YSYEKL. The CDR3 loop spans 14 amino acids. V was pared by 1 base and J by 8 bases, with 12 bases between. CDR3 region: CASSQVTGGEPQHF. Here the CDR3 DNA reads TGCGCCAGCAGCCAAGTGACGGGTGGCGAGCCCCAGCATTTT.

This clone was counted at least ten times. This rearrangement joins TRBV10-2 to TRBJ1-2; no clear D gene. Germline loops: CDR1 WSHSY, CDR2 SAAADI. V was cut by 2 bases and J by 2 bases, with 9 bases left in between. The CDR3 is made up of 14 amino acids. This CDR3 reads CASSEGTINYGYTF. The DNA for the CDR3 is TGCGCCAGCAGTGAGGGCACAATAAACTATGGCTACACCTTC.

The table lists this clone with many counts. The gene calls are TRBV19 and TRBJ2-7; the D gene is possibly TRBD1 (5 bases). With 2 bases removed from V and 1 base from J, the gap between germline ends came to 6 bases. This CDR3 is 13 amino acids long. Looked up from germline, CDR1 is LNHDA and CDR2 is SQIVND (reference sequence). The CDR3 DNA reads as TGTGCCAGTAGTATACAGGGATCCTACGAGCAGTACTTC. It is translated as CASSIQGSYEQYF.

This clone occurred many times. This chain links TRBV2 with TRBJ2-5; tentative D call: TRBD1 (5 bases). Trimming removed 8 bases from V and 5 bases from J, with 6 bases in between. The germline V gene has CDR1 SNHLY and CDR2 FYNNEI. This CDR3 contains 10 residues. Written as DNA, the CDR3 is TGTGCCAGCGGACATGAGACCCAGTACTTC. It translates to CASGHETQYF.

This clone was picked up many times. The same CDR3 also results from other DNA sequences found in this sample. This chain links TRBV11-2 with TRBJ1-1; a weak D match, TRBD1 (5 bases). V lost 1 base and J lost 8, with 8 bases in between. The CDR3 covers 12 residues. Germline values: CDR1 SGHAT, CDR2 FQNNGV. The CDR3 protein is CASSLGQGEAFF. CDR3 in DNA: TGTGCCAGCAGCTTAGGGCAGGGAGAAGCTTTCTTT.

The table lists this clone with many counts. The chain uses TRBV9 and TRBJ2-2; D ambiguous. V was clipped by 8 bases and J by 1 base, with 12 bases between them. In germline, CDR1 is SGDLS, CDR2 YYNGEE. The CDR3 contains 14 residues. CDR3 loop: CARKRRKNTGELFF. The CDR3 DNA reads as TGTGCCAGAAAAAGGCGGAAGAACACCGGGGAGCTGTTTTTT.

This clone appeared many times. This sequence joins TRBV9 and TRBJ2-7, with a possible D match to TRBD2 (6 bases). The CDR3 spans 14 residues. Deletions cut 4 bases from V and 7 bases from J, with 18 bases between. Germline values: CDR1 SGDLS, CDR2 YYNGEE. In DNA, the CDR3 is TGTGCCAGCAGCCCTCGGGGCCCGGGGAGGGAGCAGTACTTC. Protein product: CASSPRGPGREQYF.

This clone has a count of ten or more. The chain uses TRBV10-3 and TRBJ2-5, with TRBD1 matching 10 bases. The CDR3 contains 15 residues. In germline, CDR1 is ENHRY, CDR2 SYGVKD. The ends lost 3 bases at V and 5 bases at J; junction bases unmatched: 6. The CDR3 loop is CAISDTDRGGETQYF. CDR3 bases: TGTGCCATCAGTGACACGGACAGGGGGGGGGAGACCCAGTACTTC.

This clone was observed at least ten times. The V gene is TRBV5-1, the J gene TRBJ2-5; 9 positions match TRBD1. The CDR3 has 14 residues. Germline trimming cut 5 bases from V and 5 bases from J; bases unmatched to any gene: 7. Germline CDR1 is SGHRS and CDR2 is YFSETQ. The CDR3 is CASRGDREKETQYF. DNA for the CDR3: TGCGCCAGCAGAGGGGACAGGGAAAAGGAGACCCAGTACTTC.

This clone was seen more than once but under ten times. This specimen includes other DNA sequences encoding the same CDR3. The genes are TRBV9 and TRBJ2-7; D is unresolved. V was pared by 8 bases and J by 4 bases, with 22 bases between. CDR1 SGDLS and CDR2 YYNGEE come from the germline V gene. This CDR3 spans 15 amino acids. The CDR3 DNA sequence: TGTGCCAGTAGCTTCAAACAGAAGACGGCATACGAGCAGTACTTC. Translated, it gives CASSFKQKTAYEQYF.

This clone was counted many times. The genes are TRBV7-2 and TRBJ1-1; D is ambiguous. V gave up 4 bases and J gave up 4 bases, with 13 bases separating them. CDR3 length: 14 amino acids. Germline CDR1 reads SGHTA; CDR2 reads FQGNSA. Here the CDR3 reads CASSSYQIATEAFF. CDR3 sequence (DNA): TGTGCCAGCAGCTCTTATCAGATTGCCACTGAAGCTTTCTTT.

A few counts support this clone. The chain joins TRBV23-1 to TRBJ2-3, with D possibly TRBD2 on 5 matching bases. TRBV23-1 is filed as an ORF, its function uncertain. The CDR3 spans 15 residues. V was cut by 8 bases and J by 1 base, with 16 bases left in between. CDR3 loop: CASAAPGSCTDTQYF. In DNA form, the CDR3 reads TGCGCCAGCGCCGCGCCGGGGAGTTGCACAGATACGCAGTATTTT.

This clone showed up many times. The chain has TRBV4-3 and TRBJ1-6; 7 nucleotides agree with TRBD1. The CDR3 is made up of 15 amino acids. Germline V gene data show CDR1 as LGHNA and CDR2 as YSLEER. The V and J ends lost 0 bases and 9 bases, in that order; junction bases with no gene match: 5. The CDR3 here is CASSQERQGGSPLHF. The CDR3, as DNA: TGCGCCAGCAGCCAAGAAAGACAGGGAGGTTCACCCCTCCACTTT.

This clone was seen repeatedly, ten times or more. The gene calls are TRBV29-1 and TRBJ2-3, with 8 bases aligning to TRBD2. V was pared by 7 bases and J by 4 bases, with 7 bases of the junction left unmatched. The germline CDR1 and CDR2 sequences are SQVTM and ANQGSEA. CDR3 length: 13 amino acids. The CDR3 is CSDQLSGADTQYF. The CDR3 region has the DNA TGCAGCGATCAACTTAGCGGGGCAGATACGCAGTATTTT.

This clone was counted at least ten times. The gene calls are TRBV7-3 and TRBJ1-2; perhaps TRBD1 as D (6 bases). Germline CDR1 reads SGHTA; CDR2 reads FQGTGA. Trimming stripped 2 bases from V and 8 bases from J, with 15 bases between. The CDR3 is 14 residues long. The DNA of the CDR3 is TGTGCCAGCAGCTTAGGGGGGGCAGGAGGCGGCTACACCTTC. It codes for CASSLGGAGGGYTF.

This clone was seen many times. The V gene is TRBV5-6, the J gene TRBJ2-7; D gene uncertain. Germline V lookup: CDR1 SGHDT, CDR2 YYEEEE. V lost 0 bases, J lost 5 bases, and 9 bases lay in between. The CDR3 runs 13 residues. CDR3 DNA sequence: TGTGCCAGCAGCTTGGCCTATCCCCACGAGCAGTACTTC. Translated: CASSLAYPHEQYF. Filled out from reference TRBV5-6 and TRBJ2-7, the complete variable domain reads DAGVTQSPTHLIKTRGQQVTLRCSPKSGHDTVSWYQQALGQGPQFIFQYYEEEERQRGNFPDRFSGHQFPNYSSELNVNALLLGDSALYLCASSLAYPHEQYFGPGTRLTVT.

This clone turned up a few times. In DNA form, the CDR3 reads TGTGCCAGCAGCCAAGGAGGTGCTTATGGCTACACCTTC. This codes for CASSQGGAYGYTF. This chain uses TRBV14 with TRBJ1-2; D is uncertain. The V and J ends lost 1 base and 5 bases respectively, with 8 bases between them. Germline lookup yields CDR1 SGHDN and CDR2 FVKESK. This CDR3 is 13 amino acids long.

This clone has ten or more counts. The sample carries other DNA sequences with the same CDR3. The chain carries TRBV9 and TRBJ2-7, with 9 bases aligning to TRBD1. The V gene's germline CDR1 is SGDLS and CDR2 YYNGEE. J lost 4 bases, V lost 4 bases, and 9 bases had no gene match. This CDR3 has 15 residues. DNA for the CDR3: TGTGCCAGCAGCTTCGGACAGGGGACGGCATACGAGCAGTACTTC. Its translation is CASSFGQGTAYEQYF.

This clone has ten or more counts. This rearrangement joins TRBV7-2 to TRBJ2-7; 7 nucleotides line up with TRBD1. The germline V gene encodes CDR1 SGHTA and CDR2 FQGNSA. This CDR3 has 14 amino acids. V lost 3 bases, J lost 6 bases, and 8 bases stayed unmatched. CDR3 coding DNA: TGTGCCAGCAGCTTGACAGGGCAAATGGCCGAGCAGTACTTC. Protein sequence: CASSLTGQMAEQYF.

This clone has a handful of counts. The CDR3 DNA follows: TGCGCCAGCAGTGACCCCGGGGACACCGGGGAGCTGTTTTTT. It is translated as CASSDPGDTGELFF. The chain has TRBV10-2 and TRBJ2-2; weak D call: TRBD2 (5 bases). The CDR3 runs to 14 residues. Germline lookup yields CDR1 WSHSY and CDR2 SAAADI. V lost 3 bases to trimming and J lost 3 bases, with 8 bases between them.

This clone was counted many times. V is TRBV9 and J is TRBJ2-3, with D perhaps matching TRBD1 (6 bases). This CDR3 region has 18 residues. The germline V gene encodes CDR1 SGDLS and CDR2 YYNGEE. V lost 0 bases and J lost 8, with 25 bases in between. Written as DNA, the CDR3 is TGTGCCAGCAGCGTAGCTGGATGGACAGCCGAAGGGGATTCTACGCAGTATTTT. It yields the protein CASSVAGWTAEGDSTQYF.